This TCR beta chain comes out of a study of beta chain features in type 1 diabetes. With respect to this clone: Its antigen is unidentified.

Every donor had blood drawn once into heparin, approximately 120 mL on average. Since all of the isolated RNA was reverse transcribed, expressed TCRB transcripts were what got sequenced. This table comes from immunoSEQ multiplex PCR, and its TCRdb copy is limited to in-frame clones, with some not included. The sample records about 340,000 clones, approximately 15% being singletons. General study results and limits: Across all four CD4+ subsets, people with type 1 diabetes showed modestly shorter TCRB CDR3s. The similarity of naive, central memory and Treg TCRB repertoires appeared greater among patients than among healthy donors.

This clonotype was obtained from a woman aged 18-35 years with type 1 diabetes. Material for sequencing was naive CD4+ T cells from blood.

DNA of the CDR3: TGTGCCAGCAGCCCGAGGACAGGGCCGAACACTGAAGCTTTCTTT. Residues: CASSPRTGPNTEAFF. The chain has TRBV7-9 and TRBJ1-1; 8 nucleotides line up with TRBD1. The junction had 6 bases not matched to a gene; V was cut back by 5 bases and J by 1 base. CDR1 and CDR2 (germline): SEHNR, FQNEAQ (reference sequence). The CDR3 contains 15 residues.